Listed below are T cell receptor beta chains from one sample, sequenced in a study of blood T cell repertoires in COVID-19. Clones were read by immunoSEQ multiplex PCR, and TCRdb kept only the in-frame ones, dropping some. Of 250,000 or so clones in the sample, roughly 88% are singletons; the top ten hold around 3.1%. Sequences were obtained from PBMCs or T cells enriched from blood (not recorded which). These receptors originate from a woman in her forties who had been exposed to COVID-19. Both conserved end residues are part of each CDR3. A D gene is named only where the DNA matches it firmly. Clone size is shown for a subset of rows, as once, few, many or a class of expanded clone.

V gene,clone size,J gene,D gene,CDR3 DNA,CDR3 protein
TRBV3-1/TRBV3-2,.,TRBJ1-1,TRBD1,TGTGCCAGCAGCCAAGGGGGACAGGGAGGGACTGAAGCTTTCTTT,CASSQGGQGGTEAFF
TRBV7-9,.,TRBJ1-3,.,TGTGCCAGCAGCTTAGGAGGGAAGGGAGGAGGAAACACCATATATTTT,CASSLGGKGGGNTIYF
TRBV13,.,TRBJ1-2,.,TGTGCCAGCAGCCCAGGGGCGGGTGGCTACACCTTC,CASSPGAGGYTF
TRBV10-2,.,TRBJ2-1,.,TGCGCCAGCAGTGAGCAGCGTTACAATGAGCAGTTCTTC,CASSEQRYNEQFF
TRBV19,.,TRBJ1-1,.,TGTGCCAGTAGCGACTTAGGTACAGGGACTGAAGCTTTCTTT,CASSDLGTGTEAFF
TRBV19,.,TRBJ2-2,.,TGTGCCAGTAGTATTCTCGAGAGGGGGACCGGGGAGCTGTTTTTT,CASSILERGTGELFF
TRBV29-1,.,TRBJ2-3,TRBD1,TGCAGCCTCCTCGACAGGGGGCGAGGGACAGATACGCAGTATTTT,CSLLDRGRGTDTQYF
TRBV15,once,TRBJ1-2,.,TGTGCCACCAGCAGAGATGGAGGCTATGGCTACACCTTC,CATSRDGGYGYTF
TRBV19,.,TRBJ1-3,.,TGTGCCAGTAGTGCCCTCAGCGGGGGAGGAGGAAACACCATATATTTT,CASSALSGGGGNTIYF
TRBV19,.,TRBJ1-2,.,TGTGCCAGTAGTATCCTTGGGCAGGGGCAGGGCTACACCTTC,CASSILGQGQGYTF
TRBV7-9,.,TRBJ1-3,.,TGTGCCAGCAGCTCGGGTCAGGGAATCTCTGGAAACACCATATATTTT,CASSSGQGISGNTIYF
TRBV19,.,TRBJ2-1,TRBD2,TGTGCCAGTAGTCAGGGACTAGCGGGGGGGAATGAGCAGTTCTTC,CASSQGLAGGNEQFF
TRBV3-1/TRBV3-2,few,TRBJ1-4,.,TGTGCCAGCAGCCCCCTGGGAGGGGTGCGCGGTGAAAAACTGTTTTTT,CASSPLGGVRGEKLFF
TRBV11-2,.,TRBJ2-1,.,TGTGCCAGCAGCCGGACAGATTTCCATGAGCAGTTCTTC,CASSRTDFHEQFF
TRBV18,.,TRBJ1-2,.,TGTGCCAGCTCACCATATGACATGAACTATGGCTACACCTTC,CASSPYDMNYGYTF
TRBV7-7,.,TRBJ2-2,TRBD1,TGTGCTAGCAGCGCGGGGGACAGGGGTCCTGGCACCGGGGAGCTGTTTTTT,CASSAGDRGPGTGELFF
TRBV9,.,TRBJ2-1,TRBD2,TGTGCCAGCAGCGTAGTCCTAGCGGGAGTGGTTGAGCAGTTCTTC,CASSVVLAGVVEQFF
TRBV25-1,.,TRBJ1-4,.,TGTGCCAGCAATCCCAGGGATCATGAAAAACTGTTTTTT,CASNPRDHEKLFF
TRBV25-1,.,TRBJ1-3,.,TGTGCCAGCAGGTTGACGATCGGGGGAAACACCATATATTTT,CASRLTIGGNTIYF
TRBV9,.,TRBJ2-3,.,TGTGCCAGCAGCGTAGGAGGGAGCGTGGGCACAGATACGCAGTATTTT,CASSVGGSVGTDTQYF
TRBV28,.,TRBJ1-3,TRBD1,TGTGCCAGCAGTCAACAGGGGGCCAGAGGAAACACCATATATTTT,CASSQQGARGNTIYF
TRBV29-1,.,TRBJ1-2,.,TGCAGCGTCGCCGTAGACAGAGGTGGCTACACCTTC,CSVAVDRGGYTF
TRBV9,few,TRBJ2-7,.,TGTGCCAGCAGCGTAATCGGGAATTCCTACGAGCAGTACTTC,CASSVIGNSYEQYF
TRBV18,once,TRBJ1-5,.,TGTGCCAGCTCGGGCACAGGGAATCAGCCCCAGCATTTT,CASSGTGNQPQHF
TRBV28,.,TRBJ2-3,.,TGTGCCAGCAGTTTTTTCAGTAGGGGGGGTAGGACAGATACGCAGTATTTT,CASSFFSRGGRTDTQYF
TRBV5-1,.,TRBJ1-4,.,TGCGCCAGCAGCCGCGGACAGTCAGCTAGTGAAAAACTGTTTTTT,CASSRGQSASEKLFF
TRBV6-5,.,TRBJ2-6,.,TGTGCCAGCAGTTACTCCTCAGTCTCTGGGGCCAACGTCCTGACTTTC,CASSYSSVSGANVLTF
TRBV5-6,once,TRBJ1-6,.,TGTGCCAGCAGGACAAGACGGAACTCCTATAATTCACCCCTCCACTTT,CASRTRRNSYNSPLHF
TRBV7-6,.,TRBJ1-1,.,TGTGCCAGCAGCTTAGGACTTCCTAACACTGAAGCTTTCTTT,CASSLGLPNTEAFF
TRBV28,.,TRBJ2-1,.,TGTGCCAGCAGCCGGATGGGGCGCGAGCAGTTCTTC,CASSRMGREQFF
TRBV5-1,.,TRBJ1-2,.,TGCGCCAGCAGCTTGCACAGCTTCCTTAGCGATGGCTACACCTTC,CASSLHSFLSDGYTF
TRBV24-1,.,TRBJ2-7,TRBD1,TGTGCCACCAGTGATCGGACAGGACTGAGTAACGAGCAGTACTTC,CATSDRTGLSNEQYF
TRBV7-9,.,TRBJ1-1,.,TGTGCCAGCAGCTCAGGGAGGACTGAAGCTTTCTTT,CASSSGRTEAFF
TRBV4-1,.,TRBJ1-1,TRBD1,TGCGCCAGCAGCCTTCCCAGGACAGGGAGGGGGAACACTGAAGCTTTCTTT,CASSLPRTGRGNTEAFF
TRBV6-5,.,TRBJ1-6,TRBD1,TGTGCCAGCAGTAACGCTGGACAGGGGACTTCACCCCTCCACTTT,CASSNAGQGTSPLHF
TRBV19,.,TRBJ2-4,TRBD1,TGTGCCAGTAGTTACTCTGTCGCAGGGGGCCTCGGTGTAAGGATTCAGTACTTC,CASSYSVAGGLGVRIQYF
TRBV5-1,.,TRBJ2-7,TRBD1,TGCGCCAGCAGCTTGGCCGGGCAGCCCAGGGGGTCCTACGAGCAGTACTTC,CASSLAGQPRGSYEQYF
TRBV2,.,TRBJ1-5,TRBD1,TGTGCCAGCAGTACACAGGGGGCGGGTCAGCCCCAGCATTTT,CASSTQGAGQPQHF
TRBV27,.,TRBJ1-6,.,TGTGCCAGCAGTTTACGGGCCTATAATTCACCCCTCCACTTT,CASSLRAYNSPLHF
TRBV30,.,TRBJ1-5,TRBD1,TGTGCCTGGGAGCCCGGACAGGGGAATCGCAATCAGCCCCAGCATTTT,CAWEPGQGNRNQPQHF
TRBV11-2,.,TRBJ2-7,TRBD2,TGTGCCAGCAGCCAAATGTCTAGCGGGGGATACGAGCAGTACTTC,CASSQMSSGGYEQYF
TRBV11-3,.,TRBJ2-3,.,TGTGCCAGCAGCCGTCTAGGGGTGACAGATACGCAGTATTTT,CASSRLGVTDTQYF
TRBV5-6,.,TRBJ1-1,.,TGTGCCAGCAGCTTGGATTCAGCGGACACTGAAGCTTTCTTT,CASSLDSADTEAFF
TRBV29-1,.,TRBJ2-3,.,TGCAGCGTTGTACCGGCGGGGACAGATACGCAGTATTTT,CSVVPAGTDTQYF
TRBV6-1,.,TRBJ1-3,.,TGTGCCAGCAGTGAATGGGTGGGACAAGTCCTTTCTGGAAACACCATATATTTT,CASSEWVGQVLSGNTIYF
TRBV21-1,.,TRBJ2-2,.,TGTGCCAGCAGCAAAACTTTAATTCAAGGGGACACCGGGGAGCTGTTTTTT,CASSKTLIQGDTGELFF
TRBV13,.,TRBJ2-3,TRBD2,TGTGCCAGCAGCCGGCTGGGGGGGACAGATACGCAGTATTTT,CASSRLGGTDTQYF
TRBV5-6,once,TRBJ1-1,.,TGTGCCAGCAGCGAGGGACATCCGAACACTGAAGCTTTCTTT,CASSEGHPNTEAFF
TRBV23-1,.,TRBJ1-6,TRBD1,TGCGCCAGCAGTCCTGGAACAGGGGGCGCGTCCTATAATTCACCCCTCCACTTT,CASSPGTGGASYNSPLHF
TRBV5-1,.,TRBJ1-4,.,TGTGCCAGCACCTCAGGGCCAACTAATGAAAAACTGTTTTTT,CASTSGPTNEKLFF
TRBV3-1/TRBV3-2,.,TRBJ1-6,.,TGTGCCAGCAGCGCCTCGAGGGCTGGCCCCAAGGATTCACCCCTCCACTTT,CASSASRAGPKDSPLHF
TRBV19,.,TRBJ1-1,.,TGTGCCAGTAAATGGGGAGGTAGTTTGAACACTGAAGCTTTCTTT,CASKWGGSLNTEAFF
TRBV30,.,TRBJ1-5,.,TGTGCCTGGAGTGTAACAGTGGGCAATCAGCCCCAGCATTTT,CAWSVTVGNQPQHF